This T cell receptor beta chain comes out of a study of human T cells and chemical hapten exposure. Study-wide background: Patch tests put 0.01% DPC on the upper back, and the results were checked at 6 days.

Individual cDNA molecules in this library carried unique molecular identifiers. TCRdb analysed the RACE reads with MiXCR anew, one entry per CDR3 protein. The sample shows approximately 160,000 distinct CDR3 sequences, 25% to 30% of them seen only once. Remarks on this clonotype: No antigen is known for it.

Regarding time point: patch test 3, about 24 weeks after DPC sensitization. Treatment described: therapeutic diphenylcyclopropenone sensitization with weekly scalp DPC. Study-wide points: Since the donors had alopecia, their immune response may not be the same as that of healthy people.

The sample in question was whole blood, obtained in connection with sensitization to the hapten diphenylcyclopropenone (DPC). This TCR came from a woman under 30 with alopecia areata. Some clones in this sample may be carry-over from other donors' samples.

The CDR3 coding sequence is TGCAGCGTTAATAAACTAGCCATCACAGATACGCAGTATTTT. Translated: CSVNKLAITDTQYF. This chain uses TRBV29-1 with TRBJ2-3, with D perhaps TRBD2 (6 bases). Trimming removed 5 bases from V and 2 bases from J, with 14 bases in between. Germline V gene data show CDR1 as SQVTM and CDR2 as ANQGSEA. The CDR3 has 14 amino acids.